The 7 T cell receptor beta chains in this list originate from one sample, sequenced in a study of OX40 agonist ivuxolimab in advanced cancers. Library creation used the immunoSEQ multiplex PCR assay. Sourced from immuneACCESS, this table was stored by TCRdb with only in-frame sequences that have V and J called. A share of the clones is absent; for the studies checked, an unresolved V gene accounts for under half, and the remainder has no known explanation. Counted in this sample were more than 55,000 clones; roughly 91% of them appeared once. The top ten clonotypes cover 0.77% of the sample. The sample consisted of CD4+ or CD8+ T cells sorted from blood, taken in a trial of the OX40 agonist ivuxolimab. The source of these receptors is an adult with an advanced solid tumor such as melanoma, head and neck, liver or kidney cancer.

The V gene is TRBV30, the J gene TRBJ2-3; D perhaps matches TRBD2 (6 bases). From germline, CDR1 is GTSNPN and CDR2 SVGIG (reference sequence). The CDR3 is 15 residues long. Trimming shortened V by 3 bases and J by 6 bases, and 19 bases separated the two germline ends. CDR3 in DNA: TGTGCCTGGAGCCCTCCGCTAGCGCGCTGGGATACGCAGTATTTT. This codes for CAWSPPLARWDTQYF.

The chain joins TRBV7-2 to TRBJ1-1; the D gene is possibly TRBD1 (5 bases). Germline CDR1 is SGHTA and CDR2 is FQGNSA. V lost 0 bases and J 8 bases, leaving 10 bases between the germline ends. The CDR3 length is 13 residues. CDR3 nucleotides: TGTGCCAGCAGCTTAGCAACAGGAACCGAAGCTTTCTTT. Its translation is CASSLATGTEAFF.

DNA for the CDR3: TGTGCCAGCAGTTTTTTTCCTCAGGGAGATGGCTACACCTTC. It specifies CASSFFPQGDGYTF. V usage is TRBV2 and J usage is TRBJ1-2, with D possibly matching TRBD1 (5 bases). Germline V gives CDR1 SNHLY, CDR2 FYNNEI. The CDR3 contains 14 residues. The V gene lost 5 bases and the J gene lost 6 bases, with 16 bases spanning the gap.

The CDR3 DNA sequence: TGTGCCAGCAGTGAACGCGCGATGGGTTATAGCAATCAGCCCCAGCATTTT. Its protein is CASSERAMGYSNQPQHF. The chain uses TRBV6-1 and TRBJ1-5; D is unresolved. The germline V and J ends were trimmed by 2 bases and 0 bases, with 14 bases remaining between them. The CDR3 consists of 17 residues. The germline CDR1 and CDR2 sequences are MNHNS and SASEGT.

The chain uses TRBV27 and TRBJ1-1; 8 nucleotides agree with TRBD1. This CDR3 spans 17 amino acids. With 6 bases clipped from V and 7 bases from J, the junction kept 19 bases outside the gene matches. Germline-derived CDR1 and CDR2 are MNHEY and SMNVEV (reference sequence). CDR3 in amino acids: CASSPLGGRGHGGEAFF. The CDR3 DNA sequence: TGTGCCAGCAGCCCTCTGGGCGGCAGGGGGCATGGAGGTGAAGCTTTCTTT.

Sample share makes this clone medium-sized. Other DNA variants within this sample encode the same CDR3. This sequence joins TRBV7-8 and TRBJ2-7; 10 positions agree with TRBD2. The V segment lost 1 base and the J segment 0 bases; nucleotides outside the gene matches: 0. Germline V gene lookup returns CDR1 SGHVS and CDR2 FQNEAQ. The CDR3 extends over 15 amino acids. The CDR3 protein is CASSLEREGSYEQYF. In nucleotides, the CDR3 is TGTGCCAGCAGCTTAGAGCGGGAGGGCTCCTACGAGCAGTACTTC. The full variable domain, its missing parts supplied by reference TRBV7-8 and TRBJ2-7, is GAGVSQSPRYKVAKRGQDVALRCDPISGHVSLFWYQQALGQGPEFLTYFQNEAQLDKSGLPSDRFFAERPEGSVSTLKIQRTQQEDSAVYLCASSLEREGSYEQYFGPGTRLTVT.

This sequence joins TRBV5-4 and TRBJ1-2, with D possibly being TRBD1 (5 bases). V shed 4 bases and J shed 5 bases, with 18 bases lying between them. This CDR3 has 15 residues. Germline V CDR1 and CDR2: SGHNT, YYREEE (reference sequence). CDR3 amino acids: CASSTGRVFDYGYTF. CDR3 nucleotides: TGTGCCAGCAGCACGGGACGGGTTTTCGATTATGGCTACACCTTC. The whole variable domain, remainder taken from reference TRBV5-4 and TRBJ1-2, is ETGVTQSPTHLIKTRGQQVTLRCSSQSGHNTVSWYQQALGQGPQFIFQYYREEENGRGNFPPRFSGLQFPNYSSELNVNALELDDSALYLCASSTGRVFDYGYTFGSGTRLTVV.